A selection of T cell receptor beta chains follows, all from one sample in a study of T cell responses to AZD1222 COVID-19 vaccine. The method was immunoSEQ multiplex PCR; TCRdb's version includes in-frame clones alone and lacks a portion of them. This table holds around 200,000 clones, 85% to 95% found once. Here the sequenced sample was peripheral blood, taken 28 days after the second AZD1222 dose. The receptor set was obtained from an adult who received the AZD1222 COVID-19 vaccine. The CDR3 runs from the conserved cysteine through the conserved F or W. D genes are given only for firm matches. A clone size is listed for some rows: how often the clone was seen (once, few, many), or a class if it is expanded.

J gene,D gene,V gene,clone size,CDR3 length,CDR3 DNA,CDR3 protein
TRBJ2-5,TRBD1,TRBV30,few,13,TGTGCCTGGGATAACAGGGGACCGAAGACCCAGTACTTC,CAWDNRGPKTQYF
TRBJ1-1,.,TRBV7-9,.,17,TGTGCCAGCAGCCCACCGTCGGGTGGCCACATTAACACTGAAGCTTTCTTT,CASSPPSGGHINTEAFF
TRBJ2-1,TRBD2,TRBV29-1,.,14,TGCAGCGTTGAACGCGGGGGGCCCTACAATGAGCAGTTCTTC,CSVERGGPYNEQFF
TRBJ2-1,TRBD1,TRBV11-1,.,15,TGTGCCAGCAGATCCGGGACAGGGCGGGGCAATGAGCAGTTCTTC,CASRSGTGRGNEQFF
TRBJ1-1,.,TRBV6-5,.,12,TGTGCCAGCAGCAGGCTGAACACTGAAGCTTTCTTT,CASSRLNTEAFF
TRBJ1-1,.,TRBV19,.,13,TGTGCCAGTAGTATCCCCCAGGGTGGTGAAGCTTTCTTT,CASSIPQGGEAFF
TRBJ1-4,.,TRBV7-9,.,14,TGTGCCAGCAGCTTTATCGGGGGTCGGGAAAAACTGTTTTTT,CASSFIGGREKLFF
TRBJ1-5,.,TRBV7-8,.,18,TGTGCCAGCAGCTTATACCTTGGGGGACCGAATAGCAATCAGCCCCAGCATTTT,CASSLYLGGPNSNQPQHF
TRBJ1-2,.,TRBV28,.,14,TGTGCCAGCAGTTCCAGCCCCTTGAACTATGGCTACACCTTC,CASSSSPLNYGYTF
TRBJ2-1,.,TRBV6-2/TRBV6-3,.,16,TGTGCCAGCAGTACCGGGGGCCACCTCCGGGGGTATGAGCAGTTCTTC,CASSTGGHLRGYEQFF
TRBJ1-6,.,TRBV10-3,.,14,TGTGCCATCAGAGAACAGGGTTTTAATTCACCCCTCCACTTT,CAIREQGFNSPLHF
TRBJ2-7,.,TRBV27,.,13,TGTGCCAGCAGTTTCAAGAGCTCCTACGAGCAGTACTTC,CASSFKSSYEQYF
TRBJ2-1,TRBD1,TRBV9,once,14,TGTGCCAGCAGCATCGACAGGGGGCGTAATGAGCAGTTCTTC,CASSIDRGRNEQFF
TRBJ1-4,.,TRBV5-6,.,15,TGTGCCAGCAGCGATGCGGGGGCAACTAATGAAAAACTGTTTTTT,CASSDAGATNEKLFF
TRBJ1-3,TRBD1,TRBV7-2,.,16,TGTGCCAGCAGCTTAAGTGGGACAGGGTCTGGAAACACCATATATTTT,CASSLSGTGSGNTIYF
TRBJ2-3,TRBD1,TRBV2,.,15,TGTGCCAGCAGCCGAGGGACAGGGGGCTTAGATACGCAGTATTTT,CASSRGTGGLDTQYF
TRBJ2-3,.,TRBV11-2,few,14,TGTGCCAGCAGCTTACTACAGGGTTACGATACGCAGTATTTT,CASSLLQGYDTQYF
TRBJ2-7,.,TRBV6-5,.,14,TGTGCCAGCAGTAACTTCCAGGGGACCTACGAGCAGTACTTC,CASSNFQGTYEQYF
TRBJ1-1,.,TRBV19,.,14,TGTGCCAGTAGTAAGACGGATTGGGGCACTGAAGCTTTCTTT,CASSKTDWGTEAFF
TRBJ1-2,.,TRBV24-1,once,14,TGTGCCACCAGTGACACTGGGACTGACTATGGCTACACCTTC,CATSDTGTDYGYTF
TRBJ2-7,.,TRBV19,.,13,TGTGCCAGTAGTACAGGACAGTTCTACGAGCAGTACTTC,CASSTGQFYEQYF
TRBJ2-3,.,TRBV7-3,once,15,TGTGCCAGCAGCCAGGAGGGTTTTAGCACAGATACGCAGTATTTT,CASSQEGFSTDTQYF
TRBJ2-3,.,TRBV30,.,14,TGTGCCTGGAGGAGCGCTCCGGCAGCAGATACGCAGTATTTT,CAWRSAPAADTQYF
TRBJ2-3,.,TRBV14,.,15,TGTGCCAGCAGCCAAAGGGACCTACTCACAGATACGCAGTATTTT,CASSQRDLLTDTQYF
TRBJ1-1,.,TRBV7-2,.,13,TGTGCCAGCAGCTTGGGAGCTGGTGCTGAAGCTTTCTTT,CASSLGAGAEAFF
TRBJ1-2,.,TRBV14,.,13,TGTGCCAGCAGCCGAGGGGGTAGCTATGGCTACACCTTC,CASSRGGSYGYTF
TRBJ2-5,.,TRBV6-1,.,15,TGTGCCAGCAGTGAAGGCGCAGGGACCCAAGAGACCCAGTACTTC,CASSEGAGTQETQYF
TRBJ1-1,TRBD1,TRBV24-1,few,14,TGTGCCACCAGTGATTTTAACAGGGGGACTGAAGCTTTCTTT,CATSDFNRGTEAFF
TRBJ2-7,TRBD1,TRBV20-1,.,11,TGCAGTGCTAGGGACAGGGTCCGGCAGTACTTC,CSARDRVRQYF
TRBJ2-2,.,TRBV7-9,.,12,TGTGCCAGCAGCTTTGGGGCCGGGGAGCTGTTTTTT,CASSFGAGELFF
TRBJ2-1,TRBD2,TRBV5-4,.,14,TGTGCCAGCAGCCTCCGGGGGAGCGGGGGGTTGGAGTTCTTC,CASSLRGSGGLEFF